The rows below give T cell receptor beta chains drawn from one sample of a study of blood T cell repertoires in COVID-19. TCRdb's table, derived via immunoSEQ multiplex PCR, lists solely in-frame clones and lacks some. The profile covers roughly 100,000 clones, with 75% to 90% appearing a single time and approximately 5.2% taken by the ten largest. The sequenced material came from peripheral blood. Source of these receptors: an elderly woman with active COVID-19. Both conserved end residues are trimmed from each CDR3. Each record gives: V gene, J gene, clone size, CDR3 protein. Clone size is stated in some rows and not others, as once, few, many or a class when expanded.

v_call: TRBV10-2; j_call: TRBJ2-2; clone_size: -; cdr3_aa: ASSQTPTGELF
v_call: TRBV28; j_call: TRBJ2-7; clone_size: -; cdr3_aa: ASSLGGGGSPLEQY
v_call: TRBV28; j_call: TRBJ1-2; clone_size: -; cdr3_aa: ASSRRTGRVYGYT
v_call: TRBV28; j_call: TRBJ1-2; clone_size: -; cdr3_aa: ATPGTGAHGYT
v_call: TRBV15; j_call: TRBJ2-5; clone_size: -; cdr3_aa: ATSRNTGGGETQY
v_call: TRBV7-2; j_call: TRBJ2-7; clone_size: -; cdr3_aa: ASSPRGGQGAREQY
v_call: TRBV4-1; j_call: TRBJ2-1; clone_size: -; cdr3_aa: ASSPDRDRGRHEQF
v_call: TRBV28; j_call: TRBJ2-7; clone_size: -; cdr3_aa: ASSLLEPYEQY
v_call: TRBV29-1; j_call: TRBJ2-1; clone_size: -; cdr3_aa: SVGAPYNEQF
v_call: TRBV10-3; j_call: TRBJ2-1; clone_size: -; cdr3_aa: AISDERLGDEQF
v_call: TRBV28; j_call: TRBJ1-2; clone_size: -; cdr3_aa: ASSSAPHASGYT
v_call: TRBV12-3/TRBV12-4; j_call: TRBJ2-3; clone_size: -; cdr3_aa: ASSSSTDTQY
v_call: TRBV29-1; j_call: TRBJ2-7; clone_size: -; cdr3_aa: SVAGGTYEQY
v_call: TRBV18; j_call: TRBJ1-4; clone_size: -; cdr3_aa: ASSPTGPGEKLF
v_call: TRBV5-4; j_call: TRBJ1-6; clone_size: -; cdr3_aa: ASSSGQGQGSPLH
v_call: TRBV5-4; j_call: TRBJ2-1; clone_size: -; cdr3_aa: ASSSTSGTYNEQF
v_call: TRBV10-3; j_call: TRBJ2-3; clone_size: -; cdr3_aa: AISEGATDTQY
v_call: TRBV6-2/TRBV6-3; j_call: TRBJ2-7; clone_size: -; cdr3_aa: ASSLNQGHYSYEQY
v_call: TRBV18; j_call: TRBJ2-1; clone_size: -; cdr3_aa: ASSPVVRAIDNEQF
v_call: TRBV7-2; j_call: TRBJ2-3; clone_size: -; cdr3_aa: ASSLYRRGTDTQY
v_call: TRBV5-5; j_call: TRBJ2-7; clone_size: once; cdr3_aa: ASSLDRFAYEQY
v_call: TRBV11-3; j_call: TRBJ1-1; clone_size: -; cdr3_aa: ASSFNRGTEAF
v_call: TRBV30; j_call: TRBJ2-7; clone_size: once; cdr3_aa: SGAPGGNEQY